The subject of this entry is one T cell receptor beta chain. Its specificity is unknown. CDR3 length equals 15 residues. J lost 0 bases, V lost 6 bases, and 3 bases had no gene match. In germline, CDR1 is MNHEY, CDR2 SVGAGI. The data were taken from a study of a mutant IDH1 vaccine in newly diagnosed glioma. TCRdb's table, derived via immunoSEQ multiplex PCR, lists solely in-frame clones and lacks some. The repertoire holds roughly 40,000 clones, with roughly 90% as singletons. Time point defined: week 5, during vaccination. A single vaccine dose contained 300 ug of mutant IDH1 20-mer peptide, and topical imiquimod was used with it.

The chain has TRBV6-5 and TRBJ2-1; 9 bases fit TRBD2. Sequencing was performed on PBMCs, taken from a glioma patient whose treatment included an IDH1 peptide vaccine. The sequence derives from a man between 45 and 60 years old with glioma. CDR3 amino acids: CASSYSGSSYNEQFF. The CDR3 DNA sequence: TGTGCCAGCAGCTATAGCGGGAGCTCCTACAATGAGCAGTTCTTC.